Each of the 6 T cell receptor beta chains below was sequenced from the same sample in a study of T cells in Graves' hyperthyroidism and ophthalmopathy (dated 2019 in TCRdb). The method behind the library was multiplex PCR. TCRdb records Illumina HiSeq 2000 as the sequencer. The TCR beta CDR3 regions were amplified from RNA transcripts. The TCR CDR3 was subjected to a first round of RT-PCR using the HTBI primer set and the Qiagen OneStep RT-PCR kit. The public sequencing data were trimmed at Q25 with fastp and processed into clonotypes with MiXCR by TCRdb, which kept only in-frame beta chains. Rows are combined by CDR3 protein, so each entry shows the most common genes and DNA. This sample lists almost 600,000 distinct CDR3 sequences; roughly 50% were detected once. The top ten hold approximately 8.4% of the sample. Sequenced sample: peripheral blood or thyroid tissue (not recorded which). The source is a woman aged 18 to 35 with Graves' hyperthyroidism.

The V call is TRBV5-1, the J call TRBJ1-5; no definite D call. Per the germline V gene, CDR1 is SGHRS and CDR2 is YFSETQ. The germline V and J ends were trimmed by 3 bases and 7 bases, with 23 bases remaining between them. The CDR3 covers 17 residues. CDR3 loop: CASSSRLAGANEQPQHF. The CDR3 DNA is TGCGCCAGCAGCTCCCGACTAGCGGGAGCCAATGAGCAGCCCCAGCATTTT.

With respect to this clonotype: A read error may explain this, as a much larger clone is one base away. V usage is TRBV7-2 and J usage is TRBJ1-1; D is unresolved. The CDR3 loop spans 13 amino acids. V lost 7 bases and J 0 bases, leaving 9 bases between the germline ends. In germline, CDR1 is SGHTA, CDR2 FQGNSA. The CDR3 here is CTSNRKMNTEAFF. DNA of the CDR3: TGTACCAGCAACAGAAAGATGAACACTGAAGCTTTCTTT.

The chain employs TRBV7-9 and TRBJ2-2; D gene unclear. Trimming left V 5 bases short and J 8 bases short, with 12 bases between. This CDR3 has 13 amino acids. The V gene's germline CDR1 is SEHNR and CDR2 FQNEAQ (reference sequence). The CDR3 is CASSPGTLGELFF. The CDR3, as DNA: TGTGCCAGCAGCCCTGGCACTCTTGGGGAGCTGTTTTTT. The variable domain in full, completed from reference TRBV7-9 and TRBJ2-2, reads DTGVSQNPRHKITKRGQNVTFRCDPISEHNRLYWYRQTLGQGPEFLTYFQNEAQLEKSRLLSDRFSAERPKGSFSTLEIQRTEQGDSAMYLCASSPGTLGELFFGEGSRLTVL.

This sequence joins TRBV15 and TRBJ1-1, with TRBD1 matching over 8 bases. After removal of 3 bases from V and 8 bases from J, the junction contained 5 bases not matched to a gene. CDR3 length: 13 residues. Germline V gives CDR1 LNHNV, CDR2 YYDKDF (reference sequence). CDR3 in amino acids: CATSSPGQDEAFF. The CDR3 DNA reads as TGTGCCACCAGCAGCCCGGGACAGGACGAAGCTTTCTTT.

This clonotype has ten or more counts. The rearrangement joins TRBV7-2 to TRBJ1-5, with 9 bases fitting TRBD1. This CDR3 has 15 residues. The trim removed 5 bases at V and 1 base at J, leaving 3 bases unmatched. Germline-derived CDR1 and CDR2 are SGHTA and FQGNSA. CDR3 sequence: CASSGTGRSNQPQHF. The DNA of the CDR3 is TGTGCCAGCAGCGGGACAGGGCGGAGCAATCAGCCCCAGCATTTT. The full variable domain, its missing parts supplied by reference TRBV7-2 and TRBJ1-5, is GAGVSQSPSNKVTEKGKDVELRCDPISGHTALYWYRQSLGQGLEFLIYFQGNSAPDKSGLPSDRFSAERTGGSVSTLTIQRTQQEDSAVYLCASSGTGRSNQPQHFGDGTRLSIL.

This clonotype was counted many times. This chain uses TRBV3-1 with TRBJ2-6, with TRBD2 matching 8 bases. J gave up 0 bases and V 7 bases, and 11 bases lay outside the gene matches. The CDR3 is 18 amino acids. The V gene's germline CDR1 is LGHDT and CDR2 YNNKEL (reference sequence). The CDR3 loop reads CASKVLGRAASGANVLTF. The CDR3 DNA sequence: TGTGCCAGCAAGGTGCTCGGGAGGGCGGCCTCTGGGGCCAACGTCCTGACTTTC. Based on the CDR3 plus reference TRBV3-1 and TRBJ2-6, the full variable domain is DTAVSQTPKYLVTQMGNDKSIKCEQNLGHDTMYWYKQDSKKFLKIMFSYNNKELIINETVPNRFSPKSPDKAHLNLHINSLELGDSAVYFCASKVLGRAASGANVLTFGAGSRLTVL.